The 6 T cell receptor beta chains in this list originate from one sample, sequenced in a study of post-analysis software for immune sequencing data. Study-wide results and limits: Relative to controls, patients had a few TRBV segments at higher frequency, with TRBV5-6, TRBV5-1 and TRBV20-1 among these.

These TCRs are of unknown antigen specificity. Unique molecular identifiers were carried by the TCR beta cDNA libraries. One entry per CDR3 protein results from TCRdb running MiXCR on the PCR reads. The sample shows approximately 770,000 distinct CDR3 sequences, roughly 46% of them seen only once. Sequences were obtained from blood. The receptors stem from a girl aged 5-17 years with multiple sclerosis.

V is TRBV5-5 and J is TRBJ1-2; 8 nucleotides align to TRBD1. The CDR3 covers 16 residues. CDR1 and CDR2 from the germline V gene are SGHKS and YYEKEE (reference sequence). V trimming: 0 bases; J trimming: 5 bases; junction bases outside the gene matches: 9. The CDR3 here is CASSLETAGGSYGYTF. The CDR3 DNA reads as TGTGCCAGCAGCTTGGAGACGGCAGGGGGCTCATATGGCTACACCTTC.

This chain connects TRBV10-3 to TRBJ2-5; no reliable D call. V lost 0 bases and J 4 bases, leaving 9 bases between the germline ends. The CDR3 covers 14 residues. Germline V gene sequence: CDR1 ENHRY, CDR2 SYGVKD. CDR3 sequence reads: CAISESPAPETQYF. CDR3 DNA sequence: TGTGCCATCAGTGAGTCCCCTGCTCCAGAGACCCAGTACTTC.

The chain combines TRBV5-1 with TRBJ2-7; the match to TRBD1 covers 7 bases. The J call is doubtful: the DNA matches TRBJ2-4 better. This CDR3 spans 14 amino acids. Per the germline V gene, CDR1 is SGHRS and CDR2 is YFSETQ. The CDR3 sequence: CASSAGQVEDIQYF. CDR3 nucleotide sequence: TGCGCCAGCAGCGCAGGACAGGTAGAAGACATTCAGTACTTC.

This sequence joins TRBV28 and TRBJ2-3, with D tentatively TRBD1 (6 bases). Germline lookup yields CDR1 MDHEN and CDR2 SYDVKM. The CDR3 totals 16 residues. Trimming cost V 6 bases and J 4 bases, with 20 bases left between them. This CDR3 reads CASSSPDTGGADTQYF. Here the CDR3 DNA reads TGTGCCAGCAGCTCTCCGGACACTGGGGGCGCAGATACGCAGTATTTT. Looking up the rest from reference TRBV28 and TRBJ2-3 gives the full variable domain: DVKVTQSSRYLVKRTGEKVFLECVQDMDHENMFWYRQDPGLGLRLIYFSYDVKMKEKGDIPEGYSVSREKKERFSLILESASTNQTSMYLCASSSPDTGGADTQYFGPGTRLTVL.

This clonotype was detected a few times. The junction differs from germline at one of its ends, possibly a read error. The chain couples TRBV20-1 to TRBJ2-3; D gene uncertain. The CDR3 loop spans 14 amino acids. The germline CDR1 and CDR2 sequences are DFQATT and SNEGSKA (reference sequence). In DNA, the CDR3 is TGCAGTGCTAGAGTTTCCATGGGCACCGATACGCAGTATTTT. Encoded protein: CSARVSMGTDTQYF.

V usage is TRBV29-1 and J usage is TRBJ2-1; D might be TRBD1 (5 bases). There are 13 residues in the CDR3. V was trimmed by 5 bases and J by 7 bases, leaving 15 bases between them. Germline CDR1 SQVTM, CDR2 ANQGSEA. The CDR3 loop reads CSVKTASGNEQFF. CDR3 coding DNA: TGCAGCGTTAAGACAGCCTCAGGTAATGAGCAGTTCTTC.